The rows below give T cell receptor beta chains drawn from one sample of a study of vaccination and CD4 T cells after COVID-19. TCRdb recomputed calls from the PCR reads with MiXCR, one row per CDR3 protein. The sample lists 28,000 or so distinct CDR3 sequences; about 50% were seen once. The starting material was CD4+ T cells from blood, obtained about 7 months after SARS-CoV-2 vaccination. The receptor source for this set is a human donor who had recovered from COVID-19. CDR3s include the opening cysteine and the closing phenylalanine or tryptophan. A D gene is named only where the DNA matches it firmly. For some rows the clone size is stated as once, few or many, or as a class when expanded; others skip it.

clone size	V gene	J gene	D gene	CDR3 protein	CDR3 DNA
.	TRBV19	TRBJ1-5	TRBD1	CASRPKGGGDQPQHF	TGTGCCAGTAGACCAAAGGGAGGGGGCGATCAGCCCCAGCATTTT
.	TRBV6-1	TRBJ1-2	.	CASSATLRVGYTF	TGTGCCAGCAGTGCCACGCTCCGGGTTGGCTACACCTTC
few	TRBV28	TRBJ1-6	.	CASLDRWNSPLHF	TGTGCCAGCCTAGACAGGTGGAATTCACCCCTCCACTTT
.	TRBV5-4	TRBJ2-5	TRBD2	CASSLGLTSVTRETQYF	TGTGCCAGCAGCTTGGGCCTTACTAGCGTTACTCGAGAGACCCAGTACTTC
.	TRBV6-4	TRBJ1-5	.	CASTHSNQPQHF	TGTGCCAGCACCCATAGCAATCAGCCCCAGCATTTT
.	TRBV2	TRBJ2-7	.	CASTGQGSSYEQYF	TGTGCCAGCACCGGCCAGGGGAGCTCCTACGAGCAGTACTTC
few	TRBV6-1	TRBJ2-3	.	CASRDPVPTDTQYF	TGTGCCAGCAGAGACCCAGTACCCACAGATACGCAGTATTTT
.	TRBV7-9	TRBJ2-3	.	CASSPRLRGGTDTQYF	TGTGCCAGCAGCCCACGATTGAGGGGGGGCACAGATACGCAGTATTTT
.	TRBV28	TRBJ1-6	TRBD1	CASSLADRVSSPLHF	TGTGCCAGCAGTTTAGCCGACAGGGTCTCTTCACCCCTCCACTTT
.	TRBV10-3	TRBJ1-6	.	CAIRDRPGTGNNSPLHF	TGTGCCATCAGGGATCGGCCCGGGACGGGGAATAATTCACCCCTCCACTTT
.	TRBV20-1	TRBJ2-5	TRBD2	CSASGRAETQYF	TGCAGTGCGAGCGGGAGGGCAGAGACCCAGTACTTC
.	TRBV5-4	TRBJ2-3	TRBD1	CASSLPGQTTDTQYF	TGTGCCAGCAGCTTACCGGGACAGACCACAGATACGCAGTATTTT
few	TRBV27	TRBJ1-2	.	CASSLSFMPDRRGGYTF	TGTGCCAGCAGTTTAAGCTTTATGCCCGACAGGAGAGGTGGCTACACCTTC
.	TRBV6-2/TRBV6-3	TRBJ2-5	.	CASSPQGKEETQYF	TGTGCCAGCAGTCCACAGGGTAAAGAAGAGACCCAGTACTTC
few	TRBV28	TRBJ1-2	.	CASSRGGANYGYTF	TGTGCCAGCAGTCGCGGGGGGGCTAACTATGGCTACACCTTC
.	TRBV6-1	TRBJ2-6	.	CASRSRAHPGANVLTF	TGTGCCAGCCGCAGTAGGGCCCACCCTGGGGCCAACGTCCTGACTTTC
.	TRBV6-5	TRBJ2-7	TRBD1	CASSYSGTGHEQYF	TGTGCCAGCAGTTACTCGGGGACAGGGCACGAGCAGTACTTC
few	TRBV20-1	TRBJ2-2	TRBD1	CSASPGTGRNTGELFF	TGCAGTGCTAGTCCCGGGACAGGGAGGAACACCGGGGAGCTGTTTTTT
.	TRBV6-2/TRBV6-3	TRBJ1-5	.	CASRPDGGGNQPQHF	TGTGCCAGCAGGCCGGATGGGGGCGGCAATCAGCCCCAGCATTTT
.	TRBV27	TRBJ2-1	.	CVSSEQGLSEYNEQFF	TGTGTCAGCAGTGAGCAGGGTTTATCCGAGTACAATGAGCAGTTCTTC
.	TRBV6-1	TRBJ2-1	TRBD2	CASSRLAGGKELFF	TGTGCCAGCAGCCGACTAGCGGGAGGAAAGGAGCTGTTCTTC
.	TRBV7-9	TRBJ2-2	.	CASSLLGTGELFF	TGTGCCAGCAGCTTACTGGGGACCGGGGAGCTGTTTTTT
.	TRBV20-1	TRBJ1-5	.	CSLRVGGYSNQPQHF	TGCAGTTTAAGAGTAGGAGGTTATAGCAATCAGCCCCAGCATTTT
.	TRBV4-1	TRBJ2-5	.	CASSQGWGQETQYF	TGCGCCAGCAGCCAAGGGTGGGGCCAAGAGACCCAGTACTTC
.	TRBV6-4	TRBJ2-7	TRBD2	CASSPSGSYEQYF	TGTGCCAGCAGTCCTAGCGGTTCCTACGAGCAGTACTTC
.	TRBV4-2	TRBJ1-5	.	CASSQDSPNQPQHF	TGTGCCAGCAGCCAAGATAGCCCTAATCAGCCCCAGCATTTT
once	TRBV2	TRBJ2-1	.	CASSEVARTYNEQFF	TGTGCCAGCAGTGAAGTAGCGCGCACTTACAATGAGCAGTTCTTC
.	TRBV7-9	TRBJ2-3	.	CASSQTDTQYF	TGTGCCAGCAGTCAGACAGATACGCAGTATTTT
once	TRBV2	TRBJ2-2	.	CASSAGMRELFF	TGTGCCAGCAGTGCCGGGATGAGGGAGCTGTTTTTT